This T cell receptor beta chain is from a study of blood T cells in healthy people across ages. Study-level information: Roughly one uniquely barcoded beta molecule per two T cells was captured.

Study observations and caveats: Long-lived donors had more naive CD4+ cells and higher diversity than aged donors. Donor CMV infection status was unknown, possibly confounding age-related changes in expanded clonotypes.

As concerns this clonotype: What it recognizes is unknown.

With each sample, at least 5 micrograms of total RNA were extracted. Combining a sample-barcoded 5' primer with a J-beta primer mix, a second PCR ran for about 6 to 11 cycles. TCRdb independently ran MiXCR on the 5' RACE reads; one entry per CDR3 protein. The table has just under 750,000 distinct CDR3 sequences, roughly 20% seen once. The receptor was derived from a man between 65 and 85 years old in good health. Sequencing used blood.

The chain's CDR3 is CAISRDRGDTEAFF. Written as DNA, the CDR3 is TGTGCCATCAGCAGGGACAGGGGAGACACTGAAGCTTTCTTT. The chain links TRBV10-3 to TRBJ1-1; TRBD1 matches 10 bases. From germline, CDR1 is ENHRY and CDR2 SYGVKD. This CDR3 is built from 14 residues. With 6 bases clipped from V and 3 bases from J, the junction kept 4 bases outside the gene matches.